This TCR beta chain was sequenced during a study of blood T cell repertoires in COVID-19. Seattle's cohort entered during active infection and was followed longitudinally. Per the original data handling: Amplification with reference gene primers provided the estimates of nucleated cell counts. The protocol was immunoSEQ multiplex PCR, while the TCRdb copy is restricted to in-frame clones and leaves out a portion. V, J and clone size reflect that table, while D and trimming were determined from the DNA. The data hold 200,000 to 250,000 clones, with roughly 85% observed a single time. The CDR3 runs 13 residues. Trimming pared 4 bases from V and 4 bases from J, leaving 13 bases between. The germline V gene has CDR1 SQVTM and CDR2 ANQGSEA.

The sequencing input was peripheral blood. This chain joins TRBV29-1 and TRBJ1-2; D gene uncertain. The receptor was isolated from a man in his fifties or sixties with COVID-19, enrolled during active disease. The CDR3 loop is CSVGGLPPYGYTF. The CDR3 region has the DNA TGCAGCGTTGGAGGGCTACCCCCCTATGGCTACACCTTC.